Each of the 7 T cell receptor beta chains below was sequenced from the same sample in a study of blood T cells in healthy people across ages. Primers used in a second PCR of about 6 to 11 cycles were a sample-barcoded 5' primer and a J-beta primer mix. TCRdb itself ran the 5' RACE reads through MiXCR, one entry per CDR3 protein. Here the sample spans under 1,000,000 distinct CDR3 sequences, roughly 46% being singletons. Sequencing was carried out using blood. The origin of the receptors is an elderly man in good health.

The CDR3 coding sequence is TGCGCCAGCAGCCAAGATTCCCAGCGGGAGTCCGACGAGCAGTTCTTC. Translated, it gives CASSQDSQRESDEQFF. The chain employs TRBV4-3 and TRBJ2-1, with 8 bases that match TRBD2. Germline loops: CDR1 LGHNA, CDR2 YSLEER. This CDR3 comprises 16 residues. The ends lost 0 bases at V and 10 bases at J; junction bases unmatched: 11.

The J gene is TRBJ2-7, the V gene TRBV20-1, with a tentative D call TRBD2 (6 bases). This CDR3 has 14 amino acids. Per the germline V gene, CDR1 is DFQATT and CDR2 is SNEGSKA (reference sequence). The ends were cut back, 0 bases at V and 2 bases at J, with 11 bases in the middle. In DNA form, the CDR3 reads TGCAGTGCTAGAGATGGCCGGAGGGCCTACGAGCAGTACTTC. Its translation is CSARDGRRAYEQYF.

The chain employs TRBV27 and TRBJ1-1; 7 bases line up with TRBD1. Germline CDR1 MNHEY, CDR2 SMNVEV (reference sequence). This CDR3 region has 14 residues. The CDR3 DNA reads as TGTGCATCAAGCAGGGGGGGGTGGAGCACTGAAGCTTTCTTT. It codes for CASSRGGWSTEAFF.

This clonotype came up a few times. The rearrangement uses TRBV20-1 and TRBJ1-5; D might be TRBD1 (6 bases). This CDR3 is 15 amino acids long. Germline-derived CDR1 and CDR2 are DFQATT and SNEGSKA (reference sequence). Between the trimmed V and J ends, which lost 6 bases and 2 bases, there was a span of 17 bases. The CDR3 bases are TGCAGTGCCCCCGGGGGGGCTGATGGCAATCAGCCCCAGCATTTT. Its protein product is CSAPGGADGNQPQHF.

V is TRBV6-6 and J is TRBJ1-5; no definite D call. From germline, CDR1 is MNHNY and CDR2 SVGAGI (reference sequence). There are 13 residues in the CDR3. The V end lost 2 bases, the J end lost 5 bases, and 7 bases lay between the germline ends. The CDR3 here is CASSYRVDQPQHF. CDR3 nucleotide sequence: TGTGCCAGCAGTTACAGGGTTGATCAGCCCCAGCATTTT.

This chain uses TRBV5-1 with TRBJ2-7, with TRBD2 identical over 10 bases. This CDR3 has 15 residues. V was pared by 3 bases and J by 7 bases, with 10 bases of the junction left unmatched. The germline V gene has CDR1 SGHRS and CDR2 YFSETQ. The CDR3 nucleotides are TGCGCCAGCAGCTCCGCTAGCGGGAGCTCAAGGGAGCAGTACTTC. Its translation is CASSSASGSSREQYF. Supplemented by reference TRBV5-1 and TRBJ2-7, the full variable domain reads KAGVTQTPRYLIKTRGQQVTLSCSPISGHRSVSWYQQTPGQGLQFLFEYFSETQRNKGNFPGRFSGRQFSNSRSEMNVSTLELGDSALYLCASSSASGSSREQYFGPGTRLTVT.

The rearrangement joins TRBV4-3 to TRBJ1-1; the D gene is possibly TRBD1 (6 bases). The CDR3 length is 16 residues. Germline values: CDR1 LGHNA, CDR2 YSLEER. Trimming took off 4 bases at V and 1 base at J, with 16 bases between the two ends. This chain's CDR3 is CASSRGPGRANTEAFF. In DNA form, the CDR3 reads TGCGCCAGCAGCCGGGGGCCCGGCAGGGCGAACACTGAAGCTTTCTTT.